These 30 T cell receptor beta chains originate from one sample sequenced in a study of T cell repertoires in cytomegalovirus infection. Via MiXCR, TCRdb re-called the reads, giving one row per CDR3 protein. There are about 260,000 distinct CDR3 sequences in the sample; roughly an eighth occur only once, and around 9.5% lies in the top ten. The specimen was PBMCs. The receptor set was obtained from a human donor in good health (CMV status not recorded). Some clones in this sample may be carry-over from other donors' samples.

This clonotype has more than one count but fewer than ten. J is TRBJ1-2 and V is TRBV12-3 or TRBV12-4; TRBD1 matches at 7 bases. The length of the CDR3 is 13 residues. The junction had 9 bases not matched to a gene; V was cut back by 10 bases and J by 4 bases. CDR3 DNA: TGTGCCACCCGGACAGGCTCTCTCTATGGCTACACCTTC. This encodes CATRTGSLYGYTF.

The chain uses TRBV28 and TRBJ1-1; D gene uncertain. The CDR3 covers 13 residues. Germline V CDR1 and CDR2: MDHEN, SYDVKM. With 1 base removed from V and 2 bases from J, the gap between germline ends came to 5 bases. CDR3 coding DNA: TGTGCCAGCAGTTTATTTCCCAACACTGAAGCTTTCTTT. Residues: CASSLFPNTEAFF.

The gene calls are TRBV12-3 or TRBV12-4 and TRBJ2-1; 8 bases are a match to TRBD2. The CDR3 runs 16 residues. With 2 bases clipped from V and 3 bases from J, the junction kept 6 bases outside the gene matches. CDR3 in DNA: TGTGCCAGCAGTTTACAGGGACTAGAAAACTACAATGAGCAGTTCTTC. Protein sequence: CASSLQGLENYNEQFF.

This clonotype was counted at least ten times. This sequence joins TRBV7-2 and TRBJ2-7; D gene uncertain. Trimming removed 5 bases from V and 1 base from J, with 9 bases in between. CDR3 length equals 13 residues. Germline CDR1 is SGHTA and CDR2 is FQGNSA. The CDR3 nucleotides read TGTGCCAGCAGCCTGACAAGATCCTACGAGCAGTACTTC. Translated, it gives CASSLTRSYEQYF.

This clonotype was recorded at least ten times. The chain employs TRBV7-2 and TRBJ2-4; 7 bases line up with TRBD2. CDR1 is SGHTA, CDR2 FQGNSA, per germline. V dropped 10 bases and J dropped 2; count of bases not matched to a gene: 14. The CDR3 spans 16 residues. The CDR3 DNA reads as TGTGCCATCCGCCCCAGGGAGGGAGTGTCCAAAAACATTCAGTACTTC. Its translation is CAIRPREGVSKNIQYF.

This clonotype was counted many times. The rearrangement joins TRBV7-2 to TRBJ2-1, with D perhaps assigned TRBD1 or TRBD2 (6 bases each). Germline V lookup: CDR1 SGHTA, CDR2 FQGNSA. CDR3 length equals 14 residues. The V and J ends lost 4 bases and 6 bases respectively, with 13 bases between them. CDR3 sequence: CASSSDRRGNEQFF. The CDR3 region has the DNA TGTGCCAGCAGCTCTGACAGGAGGGGCAATGAGCAGTTCTTC.

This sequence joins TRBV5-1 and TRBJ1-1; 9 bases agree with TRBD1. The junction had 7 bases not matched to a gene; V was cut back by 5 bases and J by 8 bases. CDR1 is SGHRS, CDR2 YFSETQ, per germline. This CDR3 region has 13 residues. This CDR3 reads CASREQGAGEAFF. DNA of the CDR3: TGCGCCAGCAGAGAACAGGGGGCGGGGGAAGCTTTCTTT.

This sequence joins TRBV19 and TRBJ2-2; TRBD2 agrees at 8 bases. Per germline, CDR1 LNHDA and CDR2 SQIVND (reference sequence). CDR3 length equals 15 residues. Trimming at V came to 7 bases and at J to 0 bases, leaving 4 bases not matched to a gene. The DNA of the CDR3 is TGTGCCAGTACCCCGACTAGCGCGAACACCGGGGAGCTGTTTTTT. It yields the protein CASTPTSANTGELFF.

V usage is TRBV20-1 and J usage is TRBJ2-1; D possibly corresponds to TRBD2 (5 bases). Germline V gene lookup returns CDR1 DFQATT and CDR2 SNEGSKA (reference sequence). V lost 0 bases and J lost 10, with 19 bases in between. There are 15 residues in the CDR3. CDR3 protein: CSAREGAPYRGEQFF. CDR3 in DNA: TGCAGTGCTAGAGAGGGAGCGCCCTACCGTGGAGAGCAGTTCTTC.

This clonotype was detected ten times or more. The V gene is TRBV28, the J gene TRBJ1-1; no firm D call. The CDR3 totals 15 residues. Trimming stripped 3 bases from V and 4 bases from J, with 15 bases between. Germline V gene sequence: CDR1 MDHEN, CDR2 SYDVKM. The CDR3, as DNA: TGTGCCAGCAGTTTGTTGCCACTTGTAGGCACTGAAGCTTTCTTT. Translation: CASSLLPLVGTEAFF.

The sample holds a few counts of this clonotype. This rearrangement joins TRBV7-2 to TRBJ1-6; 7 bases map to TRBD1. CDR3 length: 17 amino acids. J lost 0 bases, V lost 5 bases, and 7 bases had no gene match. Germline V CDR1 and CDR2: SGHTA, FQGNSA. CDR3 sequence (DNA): TGTGCCAGCAGCCACCGGGACAGAAGCTCCTATAATTCACCCCTCCACTTT. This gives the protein CASSHRDRSSYNSPLHF.

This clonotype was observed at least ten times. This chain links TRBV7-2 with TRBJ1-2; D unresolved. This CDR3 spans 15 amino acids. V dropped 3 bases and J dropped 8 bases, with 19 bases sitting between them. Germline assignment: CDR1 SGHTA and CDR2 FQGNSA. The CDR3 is CASSFFRIPTGGYTF. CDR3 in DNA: TGTGCCAGCAGCTTTTTCCGGATCCCCACGGGCGGCTACACCTTC.

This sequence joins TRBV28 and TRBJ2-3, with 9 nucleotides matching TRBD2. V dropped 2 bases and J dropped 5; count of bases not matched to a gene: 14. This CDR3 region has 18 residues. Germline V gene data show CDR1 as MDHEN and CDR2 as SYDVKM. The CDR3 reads CASSLGRGGHRAEDTQYF. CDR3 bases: TGTGCCAGCAGTTTAGGGCGGGGGGGACATCGGGCAGAAGATACGCAGTATTTT.

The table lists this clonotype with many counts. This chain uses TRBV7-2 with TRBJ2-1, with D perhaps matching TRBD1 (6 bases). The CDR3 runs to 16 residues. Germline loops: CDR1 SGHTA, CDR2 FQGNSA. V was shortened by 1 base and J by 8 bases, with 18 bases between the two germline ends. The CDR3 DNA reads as TGTGCCAGCAGCTTAGAGTCCCCGTTCAGACAGGATGAGCAGTTCTTC. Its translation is CASSLESPFRQDEQFF.

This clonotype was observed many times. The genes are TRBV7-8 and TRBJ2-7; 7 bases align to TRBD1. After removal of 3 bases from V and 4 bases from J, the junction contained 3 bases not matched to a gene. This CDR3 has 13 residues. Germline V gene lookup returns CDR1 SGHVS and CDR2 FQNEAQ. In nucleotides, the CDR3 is TGTGCCAGCAGCTTGGGACAGCAGTACGAGCAGTACTTC. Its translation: CASSLGQQYEQYF.

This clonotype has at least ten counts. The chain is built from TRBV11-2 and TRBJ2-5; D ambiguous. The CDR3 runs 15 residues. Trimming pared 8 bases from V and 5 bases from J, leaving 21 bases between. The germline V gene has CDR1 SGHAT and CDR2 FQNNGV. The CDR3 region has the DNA TGTGCCAGCGGTCCTCAAGTGGCTGGATGGGAGACCCAGTACTTC. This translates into CASGPQVAGWETQYF.

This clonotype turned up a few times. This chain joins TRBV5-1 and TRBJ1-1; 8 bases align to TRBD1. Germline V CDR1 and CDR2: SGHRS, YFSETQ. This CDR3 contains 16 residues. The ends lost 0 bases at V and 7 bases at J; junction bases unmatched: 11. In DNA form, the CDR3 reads TGCGCCAGCAGCTTGGGCACAGGGGGAGTGATTGGTGAAGCTTTCTTT. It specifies CASSLGTGGVIGEAFF.

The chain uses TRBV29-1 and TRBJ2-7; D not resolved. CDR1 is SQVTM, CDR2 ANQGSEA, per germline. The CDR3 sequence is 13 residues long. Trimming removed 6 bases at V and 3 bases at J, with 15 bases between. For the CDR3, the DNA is TGCAGCGTGAACTCCGAAAACCGCTACGAGCAGTACTTC. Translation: CSVNSENRYEQYF.

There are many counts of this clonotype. The CDR3 reads CASSWTSGSSGELFF. CDR3 coding DNA: TGTGCCAGCAGCTGGACTAGCGGGAGCTCCGGGGAGCTGTTTTTT. The chain recombines TRBV7-2 with TRBJ2-2; 13 bases are a match to TRBD2. Germline trimming cut 4 bases from V and 6 bases from J; bases unmatched to any gene: 2. This CDR3 spans 15 amino acids. Germline-derived CDR1 and CDR2 are SGHTA and FQGNSA.

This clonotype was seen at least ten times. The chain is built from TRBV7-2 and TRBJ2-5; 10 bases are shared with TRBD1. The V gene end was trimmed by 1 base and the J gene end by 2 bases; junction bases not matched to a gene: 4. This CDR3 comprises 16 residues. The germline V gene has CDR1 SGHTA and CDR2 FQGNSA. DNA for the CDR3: TGTGCCAGCAGCTTAGGCCGGGGACAGGGGCAAGAGACCCAGTACTTC. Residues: CASSLGRGQGQETQYF. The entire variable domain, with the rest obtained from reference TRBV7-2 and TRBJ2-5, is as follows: GAGVSQSPSNKVTEKGKDVELRCDPISGHTALYWYRQSLGQGLEFLIYFQGNSAPDKSGLPSDRFSAERTGGSVSTLTIQRTQQEDSAVYLCASSLGRGQGQETQYFGPGTRLLVL.

CDR3: CATQTDGNTEAFF. CDR3 coding DNA: TGTGCCACCCAAACGGACGGCAACACTGAAGCTTTCTTT. The genes are TRBV15 and TRBJ1-1; D remains ambiguous. The CDR3 is 13 residues long. Germline CDR1 LNHNV, CDR2 YYDKDF (reference sequence). The germline V and J ends were trimmed by 8 bases and 2 bases, with 12 bases remaining between them.

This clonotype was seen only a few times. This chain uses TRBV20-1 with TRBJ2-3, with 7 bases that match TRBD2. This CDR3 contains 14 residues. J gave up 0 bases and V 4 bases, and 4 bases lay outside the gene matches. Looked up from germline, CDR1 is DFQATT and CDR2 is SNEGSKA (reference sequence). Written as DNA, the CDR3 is TGCAGTGCTACTAGCGGAGTAAGCACAGATACGCAGTATTTT. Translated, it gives CSATSGVSTDTQYF.

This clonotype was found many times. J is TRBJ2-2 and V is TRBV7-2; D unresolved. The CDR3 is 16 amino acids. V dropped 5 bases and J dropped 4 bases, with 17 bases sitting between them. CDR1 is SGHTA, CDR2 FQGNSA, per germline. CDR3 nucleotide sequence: TGTGCCAGCAGCCTTGGACGGTCGCGAGGCACCGGGGAGCTGTTTTTT. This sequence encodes CASSLGRSRGTGELFF.

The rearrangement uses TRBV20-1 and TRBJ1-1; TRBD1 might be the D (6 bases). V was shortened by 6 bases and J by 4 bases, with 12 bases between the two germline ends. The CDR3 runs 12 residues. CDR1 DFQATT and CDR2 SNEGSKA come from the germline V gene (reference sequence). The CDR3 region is CSALQGTTEAFF. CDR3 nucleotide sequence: TGCAGTGCGTTACAGGGCACCACTGAAGCTTTCTTT.

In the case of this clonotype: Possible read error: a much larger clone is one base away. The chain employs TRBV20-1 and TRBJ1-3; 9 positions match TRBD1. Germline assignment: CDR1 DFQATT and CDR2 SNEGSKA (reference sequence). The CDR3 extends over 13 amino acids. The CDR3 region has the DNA TGCAGTGCCCTGACAGGGGGGACCAACACCATGTATTTT. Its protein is CSALTGGTNTMYF.

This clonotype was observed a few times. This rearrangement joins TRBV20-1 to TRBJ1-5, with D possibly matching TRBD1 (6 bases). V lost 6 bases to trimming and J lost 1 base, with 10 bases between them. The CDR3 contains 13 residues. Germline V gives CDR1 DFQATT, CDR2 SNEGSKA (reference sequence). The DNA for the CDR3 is TGCAGTGCGGCTGGACAGAGCAATCAGCCCCAGCATTTT. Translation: CSAAGQSNQPQHF.

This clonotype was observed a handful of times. The CDR3 protein is CASSQGQRGGLFPLQETQYF. The DNA of the CDR3 is TGCGCCAGCAGCCAAGGGCAGCGGGGGGGCCTCTTTCCACTCCAAGAGACCCAGTACTTC. V is TRBV4-1 and J is TRBJ2-5, with 10 positions matching TRBD2. V was clipped by 1 base and J by 1 base; unmatched bases: 15. The length of the CDR3 is 20 residues. CDR1 is MGHRA and CDR2 is YSYEKL in the germline V gene.

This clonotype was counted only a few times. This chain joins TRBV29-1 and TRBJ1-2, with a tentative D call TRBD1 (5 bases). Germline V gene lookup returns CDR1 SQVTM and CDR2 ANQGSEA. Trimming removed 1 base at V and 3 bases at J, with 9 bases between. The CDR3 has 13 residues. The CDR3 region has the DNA TGCAGCGTTGAAGGGCGGGGGGACTATGGCTACACCTTC. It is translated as CSVEGRGDYGYTF.

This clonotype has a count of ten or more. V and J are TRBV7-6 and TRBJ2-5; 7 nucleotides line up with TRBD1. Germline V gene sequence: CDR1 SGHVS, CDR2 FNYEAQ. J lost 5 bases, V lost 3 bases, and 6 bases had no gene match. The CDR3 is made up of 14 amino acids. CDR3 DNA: TGTGCCAGCAGCTTGACAGGGAATCGGGAGACCCAGTACTTC. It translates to CASSLTGNRETQYF.

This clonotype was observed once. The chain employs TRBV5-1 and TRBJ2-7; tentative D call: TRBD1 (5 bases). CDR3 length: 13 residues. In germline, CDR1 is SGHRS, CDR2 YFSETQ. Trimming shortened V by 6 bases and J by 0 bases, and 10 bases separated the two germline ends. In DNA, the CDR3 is TGCGCCAGCAATGTGGGGCCCTCCTACGAGCAGTACTTC. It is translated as CASNVGPSYEQYF.